The present entry profiles one T cell receptor (beta chain) with its context. This entry is derived from a study of blood T cell repertoires in COVID-19. Study-level background: The United States, Italy and Spain provided the acute and convalescent COVID-19 samples.

The table came from immunoSEQ multiplex PCR; TCRdb's copy has only in-frame clones and leaves some out. The sample carries around 15,000 clones, 88% recorded once. With V trimmed by 1 base and J by 4 bases, 3 bases remained unmatched. CDR3 length: 14 amino acids. CDR1 is SGHTA, CDR2 FQGNSA, per germline. Sequencing input: peripheral blood. This sequence originates from a human donor in a cohort sampled during active COVID-19. V is TRBV7-2 and J is TRBJ1-1, with 7 positions matching TRBD1. The CDR3 sequence: CASSLERTGTEAFF. The CDR3 DNA follows: TGTGCCAGCAGCTTAGAGCGGACAGGCACTGAAGCTTTCTTT. Full variable domain (remainder filled in from reference TRBV7-2 and TRBJ1-1): GAGVSQSPSNKVTEKGKDVELRCDPISGHTALYWYRQSLGQGLEFLIYFQGNSAPDKSGLPSDRFSAERTGGSVSTLTIQRTQQEDSAVYLCASSLERTGTEAFFGQGTRLTVV.